A selection of T cell receptor beta chains follows, all from one sample in a study of blood T cell repertoires in COVID-19. Data came from immunoSEQ multiplex PCR; TCRdb stores just in-frame clones and leaves some out. The sample records about 200,000 clones, more than 80% being singletons. Specimen: PBMCs or T cells enriched from blood (not recorded which). The source is a man aged 30 to 45 who had recovered from COVID-19. Both conserved end residues are part of each CDR3. The order of the fields is V gene, J gene, clone size, CDR3 protein. For some rows the clone size is stated as once, few or many, or as a class when expanded; others skip it.

>TRBV28|TRBJ1-1|-
CASRKRQGNTEAFF
>TRBV4-1|TRBJ2-3|-
CASSRGLAGGDTQYF
>TRBV19|TRBJ2-7|-
CASSIGREGDYEQYF
>TRBV6-2/TRBV6-3|TRBJ2-4|-
CASSYSYQKLAKNIQYF
>TRBV5-1|TRBJ2-7|-
CASSLGGVGREQYF
>TRBV10-3|TRBJ2-3|-
CAISESSLGDTQYF
>TRBV7-9|TRBJ1-1|once
CASSLRGDPNTEAFF
>TRBV5-4|TRBJ2-2|-
CASSLVGTGPSGELFF
>TRBV6-2/TRBV6-3|TRBJ1-2|-
CASSQILPATRGYTF
>TRBV11-3|TRBJ2-2|-
CASSSRDGELFF
>TRBV6-2/TRBV6-3|TRBJ2-5|-
CASSYPIGTRGETQYF
>TRBV5-1|TRBJ1-3|-
CASSLVSDPGNTIYF
>TRBV7-6|TRBJ2-5|-
CASSLDPWTAIGTQYF
>TRBV7-9|TRBJ1-1|-
CASSLAKGRGTEAFF
>TRBV7-9|TRBJ2-5|-
CASSHPLGQGEETQYF
>TRBV9|TRBJ2-1|once
CASSGGTSGSTYNEQFF
>TRBV5-5|TRBJ1-6|-
CASSLEGGNSPLHF